The clone carrying this T cell receptor beta chain was counted at least ten times. The record originates from a study of neurological immune-mediated disorders. TCRdb re-called the 5' RACE reads with MiXCR, one entry per CDR3 protein. This repertoire shows about 74,000 distinct CDR3 sequences, 4% to 6% found once; its top ten account for less than 8%. This CDR3 region has 15 residues. Looked up from germline, CDR1 is SGHAT and CDR2 is FQNNGV. Trimming stripped 1 base from V and 0 bases from J, with 6 bases between. The sample taken for sequencing was PBMCs. V gene TRBV11-2 combines with J gene TRBJ2-2, with D unclear. This TCR derives from a man between 18 and 29 years old with multiple sclerosis. CDR3: CASSLVRSNTGELFF. In nucleotides, the CDR3 is TGTGCCAGCAGCTTAGTACGGTCGAACACCGGGGAGCTGTTTTTT.